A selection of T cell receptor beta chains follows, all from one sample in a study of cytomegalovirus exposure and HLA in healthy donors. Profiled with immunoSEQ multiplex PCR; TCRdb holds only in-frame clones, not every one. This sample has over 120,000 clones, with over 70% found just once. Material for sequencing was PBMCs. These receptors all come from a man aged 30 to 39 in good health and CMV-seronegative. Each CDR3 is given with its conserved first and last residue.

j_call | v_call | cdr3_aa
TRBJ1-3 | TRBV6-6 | CASSLDRNSGNTIYF
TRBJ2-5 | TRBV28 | CASSFTEQLNQETQYF
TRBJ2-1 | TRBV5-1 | CASSGTSGSGGEQFF
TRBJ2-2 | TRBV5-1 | CASSLNAGDTGELFF
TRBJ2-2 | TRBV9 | CASSRQGTTGELFF
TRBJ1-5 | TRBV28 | CASLTRGQPQHF
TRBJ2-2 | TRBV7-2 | CASSPPTSGAHGELFF
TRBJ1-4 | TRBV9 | CASSVAIGDSHEKLFF
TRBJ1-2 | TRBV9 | CASRGRQGYGYTF
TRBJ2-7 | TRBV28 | CASRPPGSSYEQYF
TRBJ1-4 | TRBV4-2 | CASSHPGTGKEKLFF
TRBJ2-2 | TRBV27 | CASSRYRGLAGRNTGELFF
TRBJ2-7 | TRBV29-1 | CSVRDSPDEQYF
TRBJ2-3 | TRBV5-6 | CASSLEGLAGVPRTDTQYF
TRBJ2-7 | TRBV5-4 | CASSLVDLAGEGEQYF
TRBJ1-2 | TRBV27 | CASSFWDTDGYTF
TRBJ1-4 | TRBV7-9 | CASSPYTDREDEKLFF
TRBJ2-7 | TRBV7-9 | CSSSSGTGTSSYEQYF
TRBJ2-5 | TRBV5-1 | CASSQTSGGGKETQYF
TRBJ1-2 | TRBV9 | CASSVESTGVYGYTF
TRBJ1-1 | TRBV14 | CASSQDLGQGNTEAFF
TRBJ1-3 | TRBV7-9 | CASSSQGVVGNTIYF
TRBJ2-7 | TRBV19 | CASSEPGLSYEQYF
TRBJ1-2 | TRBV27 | CASSLRGYGYTF
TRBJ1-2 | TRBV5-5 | CASSRADREAGGYTF
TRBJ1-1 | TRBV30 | CAWRAGDHTEAFF
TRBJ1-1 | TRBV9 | CASSHSINLNTEAFF
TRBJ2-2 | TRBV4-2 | CASSQGTSGNTGELFF
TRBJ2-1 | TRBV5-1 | CASSPEGNEQFF
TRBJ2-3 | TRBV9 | CASRRYGGAVDTQYF
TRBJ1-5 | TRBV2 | CASRFNSNQPQHF
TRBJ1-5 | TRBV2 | CASSGTGEDQPQHF
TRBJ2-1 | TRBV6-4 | CASRVAGAALLDEQFF
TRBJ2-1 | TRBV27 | CASTDGGYVNEQFF
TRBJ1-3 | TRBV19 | CASSYDRSSGNTIYF
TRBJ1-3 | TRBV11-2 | CASSLSGNTIYF
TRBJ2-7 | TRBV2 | CASLIRSGSSEQYF
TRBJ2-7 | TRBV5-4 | CASSPGTSGASYEQYF
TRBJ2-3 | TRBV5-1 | CASSPALVAAGGADTQYF
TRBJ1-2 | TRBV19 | CASSRGPVGTGLGYTF
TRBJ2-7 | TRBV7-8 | CASSLALSYEQYF
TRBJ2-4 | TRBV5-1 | CASSPPGGLVRNSQYF
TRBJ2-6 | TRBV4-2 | CASSQPDFSGANVLTF
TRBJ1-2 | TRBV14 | CASSQYSEPNYGYTF
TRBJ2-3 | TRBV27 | CASSLLAGGRDTQYF
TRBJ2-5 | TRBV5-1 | CASSLTPQETQYF
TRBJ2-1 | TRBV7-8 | CASSLEQGESYNEQFF
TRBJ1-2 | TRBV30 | CALEINYGYTF
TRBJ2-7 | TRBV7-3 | CASSLTGSSYEQYF
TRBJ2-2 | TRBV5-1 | CASSLGVGRGTGELFF
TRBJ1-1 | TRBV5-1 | CASMRQGLNTEAFF
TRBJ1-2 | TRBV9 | CASGGSREGYTF
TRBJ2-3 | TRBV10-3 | CAISEGSDTQYF
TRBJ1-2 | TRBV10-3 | CAISDIQGGYGYTF
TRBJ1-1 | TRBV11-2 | CASSSVSPGQMNTEAFF
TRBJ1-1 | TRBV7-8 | CASSFRGAGSNTEAFF
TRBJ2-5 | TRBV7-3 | CASSRDSKKTQYF
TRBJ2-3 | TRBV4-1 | CASSRQGISADTQYF